The 20 T cell receptor beta chains reported below all come from one sample, sequenced in a study of sequential checkpoint blockade in melanoma. Sequencing used immunoSEQ multiplex PCR; TCRdb keeps in-frame clones, though not all of them. The sample lists some 11,000 clones; 69% were seen once. Treatment of the sample: randomized to nivolumab then ipilimumab (arm A) or the reverse (arm B). This material consisted of CD8+ T cells sorted from blood (inferred from file names), taken from a patient given nivolumab and ipilimumab in sequence. The receptors derive from a human donor with melanoma.

The CDR3 protein is CASSLNQGMNTEAFF. The DNA of the CDR3 is TGTGCCAGCAGCTTGAATCAGGGAATGAACACTGAAGCTTTCTTT. The chain recombines TRBV7-9 with TRBJ1-1; weak D call: TRBD1 (5 bases). Looked up from germline, CDR1 is SEHNR and CDR2 is FQNEAQ (reference sequence). The germline V and J ends were trimmed by 3 bases and 0 bases, with 11 bases remaining between them. The CDR3 loop spans 15 amino acids.

This chain connects TRBV4-2 to TRBJ2-1; a possible D gene is TRBD1 (5 bases). V was clipped by 0 bases and J by 6 bases, with 15 bases between them. Germline V CDR1 and CDR2: LGHNA, YNFKEQ. The CDR3 is made up of 16 amino acids. CDR3 loop: CASSQEGAGFGNEQFF. CDR3 DNA: TGTGCCAGCAGCCAAGAAGGGGCAGGGTTTGGCAATGAGCAGTTCTTC.

This chain joins TRBV6-1 and TRBJ2-7, with D tentatively TRBD2 (6 bases). This CDR3 is 14 amino acids long. Trimming removed 4 bases from V and 1 base from J, with 11 bases in between. CDR1 MNHNS and CDR2 SASEGT come from the germline V gene. DNA of the CDR3: TGTGCCAGCAGTGGGAGGGGTGTTTCCTACGAGCAGTACTTC. Protein: CASSGRGVSYEQYF.

The chain recombines TRBV4-3 with TRBJ1-3; tentative D call: TRBD1 (6 bases). There are 15 residues in the CDR3. Trimming removed 0 bases at V and 3 bases at J, with 9 bases between. Germline values: CDR1 LGHNA, CDR2 YSLEER. DNA of the CDR3: TGCGCCAGCAGCCAAGACGAAGGGGGTGGAAACACCATATATTTT. Encoded protein: CASSQDEGGGNTIYF.

This sequence joins TRBV27 and TRBJ2-7; the D is unclear. Between the trimmed V and J ends, which lost 0 bases and 0 bases, there was a span of 6 bases. The V gene's germline CDR1 is MNHEY and CDR2 SMNVEV (reference sequence). CDR3 length: 14 residues. The CDR3 reads CASSLSGTSYEQYF. Written as DNA, the CDR3 is TGTGCCAGCAGTTTATCGGGCACCTCCTACGAGCAGTACTTC.

This clone has just a few counts. The gene calls are TRBV7-2 and TRBJ1-3; D may be TRBD1 (5 bases). This CDR3 has 12 residues. Germline CDR1 is SGHTA and CDR2 is FQGNSA. V lost 6 bases to trimming and J lost 9 bases, with 12 bases between them. The CDR3 here is CASSPLGGTIYF. CDR3 DNA sequence: TGTGCCAGCAGTCCCCTGGGGGGCACCATATATTTT. The complete variable domain, with remaining parts taken from reference TRBV7-2 and TRBJ1-3, reads GAGVSQSPSNKVTEKGKDVELRCDPISGHTALYWYRQSLGQGLEFLIYFQGNSAPDKSGLPSDRFSAERTGGSVSTLTIQRTQQEDSAVYLCASSPLGGTIYFGEGSWLTVV.

V is TRBV6-6 and J is TRBJ1-2, with D possibly being TRBD1 (6 bases). V dropped 4 bases and J dropped 3 bases, with 15 bases sitting between them. This CDR3 region has 15 residues. In germline, CDR1 is MNHNY, CDR2 SVGAGI (reference sequence). The CDR3 region is CASSLSTGTHYGYTF. The CDR3, as DNA: TGTGCCAGCAGTTTATCGACAGGAACGCACTATGGCTACACCTTC.

This chain connects TRBV6-1 to TRBJ2-3; D gene ambiguous. The V end was cut by 2 bases, the J end by 6 bases, with 12 bases between. The CDR3 totals 14 residues. Germline CDR1 reads MNHNS; CDR2 reads SASEGT. CDR3 DNA sequence: TGTGCCAGCAGTGAAACTCGGGTCTATGATACGCAGTATTTT. It translates to CASSETRVYDTQYF.

V is TRBV6-5 and J is TRBJ1-1; D unclear. Germline CDR1 reads MNHEY; CDR2 reads SVGAGI. V dropped 0 bases and J dropped 0 bases, with 8 bases sitting between them. The CDR3 spans 15 residues. The CDR3 nucleotides read TGTGCCAGCAGTTACTCCGCAGGCTTGAACACTGAAGCTTTCTTT. It is translated as CASSYSAGLNTEAFF.

The CDR3 loop is CASGRDRNSNQPQHF. The CDR3, as DNA: TGTGCCAGCGGCCGGGACAGGAATAGCAATCAGCCCCAGCATTTT. V is TRBV27 and J is TRBJ1-5; 8 bases fit TRBD1. The CDR3 totals 15 residues. CDR1 MNHEY and CDR2 SMNVEV come from the germline V gene (reference sequence). The V and J ends lost 8 bases and 0 bases, in that order; junction bases with no gene match: 6.

The chain employs TRBV6-5 and TRBJ1-2; 7 nucleotides agree with TRBD1. Germline CDR1 is MNHEY and CDR2 is SVGAGI. This CDR3 comprises 15 residues. With 1 base clipped from V and 3 bases from J, the junction kept 5 bases outside the gene matches. Here the CDR3 reads CASSYYQGQHYGYTF. The CDR3 coding sequence is TGTGCCAGCAGTTACTATCAGGGACAGCACTATGGCTACACCTTC.

V usage is TRBV7-9 and J usage is TRBJ2-7, with D maybe TRBD1 (6 bases). From germline, CDR1 is SEHNR and CDR2 FQNEAQ (reference sequence). V lost 5 bases, J lost 3 bases, and 14 bases lay in between. The CDR3 has 14 residues. CDR3 sequence (DNA): TGTGCCAGCAGCCCACCGCCAGGGGTCTACGAGCAGTACTTC. Its translation: CASSPPPGVYEQYF.

The chain links TRBV18 to TRBJ2-5; tentatively, D is TRBD2 (7 bases). Judging by the DNA end, TRBJ2-7 fits better; the J call may be wrong. The CDR3 sequence is 12 residues long. Germline V gene sequence: CDR1 KGHSH, CDR2 LQKENI. This CDR3 reads CASSKGGYEQYF. The CDR3 DNA sequence: TGTGCCAGCTCAAAGGGGGGGTACGAGCAGTACTTC.

In this sample, this clone turned up a few times. The J gene is TRBJ1-1, the V gene TRBV6-1, with D possibly matching TRBD1 (6 bases). V dropped 5 bases and J dropped 5 bases, with 12 bases sitting between them. The CDR3 is 13 amino acids. Per germline, CDR1 MNHNS and CDR2 SASEGT. CDR3 loop: CASSTGTPTEAFF. In nucleotides, the CDR3 is TGTGCCAGCAGTACTGGGACACCGACTGAAGCTTTCTTT.

The chain combines TRBV16 with TRBJ2-7, with D maybe TRBD2 (7 bases). The CDR3 is 16 amino acids. CDR1 and CDR2 from the germline V gene are KGHSY and FQNENV. The germline V and J ends were trimmed by 2 bases and 3 bases, with 17 bases remaining between them. DNA of the CDR3: TGTGCCAGCAGCCAAGGGGCGGGAGAGGGGGACTACGAGCAGTACTTC. As protein: CASSQGAGEGDYEQYF. Full variable domain (rest looked up from reference TRBV16 and TRBJ2-7): GEEVAQTPKHLVRGEGQKAKLYCAPIKGHSYVFWYQQVLKNEFKFLISFQNENVFDETGMPKERFSAKCLPNSPCSLEIQATKLEDSAVYFCASSQGAGEGDYEQYFGPGTRLTVT.

The V call is TRBV19, the J call TRBJ1-2; D unresolved. Germline loops: CDR1 LNHDA, CDR2 SQIVND (reference sequence). This CDR3 is 14 amino acids long. The V gene lost 0 bases and the J gene lost 5 bases, with 10 bases spanning the gap. Here the CDR3 reads CASSIDQESYGYTF. CDR3 DNA sequence: TGTGCCAGTAGTATAGATCAGGAATCTTATGGCTACACCTTC. The whole variable domain, remainder taken from reference TRBV19 and TRBJ1-2, is DGGITQSPKYLFRKEGQNVTLSCEQNLNHDAMYWYRQDPGQGLRLIYYSQIVNDFQKGDIAEGYSVSREKKESFPLTVTSAQKNPTAFYLCASSIDQESYGYTFGSGTRLTVV.

This clone was picked up a small number of times. The chain joins TRBV30 to TRBJ1-1, with 8 bases aligning to TRBD1. CDR1 and CDR2 from the germline V gene are GTSNPN and SVGIG (reference sequence). This CDR3 is built from 14 residues. V trimming: 1 base; J trimming: 8 bases; junction bases outside the gene matches: 9. The CDR3 is CAWSGRTGRTEAFF. CDR3 sequence (DNA): TGTGCCTGGAGTGGGAGGACAGGGAGAACCGAAGCTTTCTTT.

The chain joins TRBV14 to TRBJ2-5; the match to TRBD2 covers 13 bases. The CDR3 runs 17 residues. V lost 0 bases to trimming and J lost 5 bases; unmatched junction nucleotides: 6. Germline V gene lookup returns CDR1 SGHDN and CDR2 FVKESK. The CDR3 sequence is CASSQDFVLAGGETQYF. The CDR3 DNA sequence: TGTGCCAGCAGCCAAGATTTCGTACTAGCGGGGGGGGAGACCCAGTACTTC.

This chain joins TRBV6-5 and TRBJ2-7; D is undetermined. The CDR3 covers 12 residues. V dropped 5 bases and J dropped 0 bases, with 5 bases sitting between them. Germline CDR1 is MNHEY and CDR2 is SVGAGI. The DNA of the CDR3 is TGTGCCAGCAGTCACAGCTCCTACGAGCAGTACTTC. Translating gives CASSHSSYEQYF.

The chain's CDR3 is CASSFRLAPYNEQFF. The CDR3 nucleotides are TGTGCCAGCAGTTTCCGACTAGCGCCCTACAATGAGCAGTTCTTC. The J gene is TRBJ2-1, the V gene TRBV28; 8 nucleotides align to TRBD2. The CDR3 spans 15 residues. V trimming: 3 bases; J trimming: 2 bases; junction bases outside the gene matches: 3. Germline CDR1 MDHEN, CDR2 SYDVKM. The full variable domain, its missing parts supplied by reference TRBV28 and TRBJ2-1, is DVKVTQSSRYLVKRTGEKVFLECVQDMDHENMFWYRQDPGLGLRLIYFSYDVKMKEKGDIPEGYSVSREKKERFSLILESASTNQTSMYLCASSFRLAPYNEQFFGPGTRLTVL.